What follows describes a single TCR beta chain. Its specificity is not known. The sample comes from a study of OX40 agonist ivuxolimab in advanced cancers. Trimming took 6 bases from V and 1 from J, leaving 16 bases between them. The CDR3 covers 16 residues. Germline V gene lookup returns CDR1 MGHDK and CDR2 SYGVNS. Findings and caveats of the study: Among some nonresponders, normalized T-cell clonal expansion was also low.

Generated by immunoSEQ multiplex PCR, the TCRdb table keeps only in-frame clones and is missing some. Of 35,000 to 50,000 clones in the sample, roughly 92% were seen once. The sequence was collected from an adult with an advanced solid tumor such as melanoma, head and neck, liver or kidney cancer. The chain couples TRBV25-1 to TRBJ2-1; TRBD1 might be the D (5 bases). Material: CD4+ or CD8+ T cells sorted from blood, obtained in a trial of the OX40 agonist ivuxolimab. CDR3 in amino acids: CASSPIGARSYNEQFF. The CDR3 DNA sequence: TGTGCCAGCAGCCCGATTGGGGCGAGATCCTACAATGAGCAGTTCTTC.